The clone carrying this T cell receptor (beta chain) was detected many times. As yet, its antigen is unknown. This specimen comes from a study of Graves' ophthalmopathy and Graves' hyperthyroidism. About the research overall: At initial diagnosis, peripheral blood was obtained, and this preceded any treatment. Study-wide results and limits: The model predicted progression of ophthalmopathy with a sensitivity of about 68%, and its specificity was roughly 72%. Detected in blood as well were most expanded thyroid clonotypes with frequency above 0.001.

Beta-chain TCR CDR3 regions were amplified from RNA transcripts. HTBI primers primed a first-round RT-PCR, and a second-round multiplex PCR followed. TCRdb re-analysed the multiplex PCR reads in MiXCR, keeping a single row per CDR3 protein. The profile shows about 620,000 distinct CDR3 sequences, roughly 20% of them singletons. None of the included patients had other autoimmune diseases, uncontrolled infections, pregnancy or lactation, as these led to exclusion. The germline CDR1 and CDR2 sequences are DFQATT and SNEGSKA (reference sequence). The ends were cut back, 3 bases at V and 3 bases at J, with 21 bases in the middle. The CDR3 spans 16 residues.

This TCR was sampled from a woman aged 18-35 years with stable Graves' hyperthyroidism. Some clones in this sample may be carry-over from other donors' samples. The specimen was peripheral blood. V is TRBV20-1 and J is TRBJ2-7, with D maybe TRBD1 (6 bases). This chain's CDR3 is CSASGPGQLVSYEQYF. The CDR3 DNA is TGCAGTGCTAGCGGCCCCGGACAGTTAGTTAGCTACGAGCAGTACTTC.